The present T cell receptor (beta chain) was sequenced within a study of blood T cell repertoires in COVID-19. Study background: The samples span acute and convalescent COVID-19 from the United States, Italy and Spain. T cells, B-cell-depleted T cells, or PBMCs supplied cDNA or gDNA.

Germline V gives CDR1 ENHRY, CDR2 SYGVKD. The CDR3 is 15 residues long. With V trimmed by 5 bases and J by 3 bases, 4 bases remained unmatched. Assay used: immunoSEQ multiplex PCR; TCRdb lists only in-frame clones, some missing. The sample lists about 140,000 clones, 75% to 90% seen once, with 9.5% to 12% in the top ten. This chain links TRBV10-3 with TRBJ1-1, with 12 bases fitting TRBD1. The sequenced sample was peripheral blood. The clonotype comes from a woman older than 75 with acute or convalescent COVID-19. In nucleotides, the CDR3 is TGTGCCATCAGTCCGGGGACAGGGGGCTACACTGAAGCTTTCTTT. This encodes CAISPGTGGYTEAFF.